A selection of T cell receptor beta chains follows, all from one sample in a study of T cells in Graves' hyperthyroidism and ophthalmopathy. TCRdb passed the multiplex PCR reads through MiXCR, listing each CDR3 protein once. The repertoire includes some 500,000 distinct CDR3 sequences, roughly 14% of them detected once, and 15% to 20% sits in the top ten. The specimen was blood. Every receptor here comes from a woman between 18 and 30 years old with Graves' hyperthyroidism. The CDR3 runs from the conserved cysteine through the conserved F or W. Fields, in order: V gene, clone size, D gene, J gene, CDR3 DNA, CDR3 protein. A D gene is named only where the DNA matches it firmly. The size of a clone is reported for some rows only, either as once, few or many, or as a class for expanded clones.

TRBV7-2	many	-	TRBJ1-1	TGTGCCAGCAGCTTAGTTCCGATGAGAGGAATGAACACTGAAGCTTTCTTT	CASSLVPMRGMNTEAFF
TRBV20-1	many	TRBD1	TRBJ2-1	TGCAGTGCACCAACGCCGGGACAGGGAATAGATGAGCAGTTCTTC	CSAPTPGQGIDEQFF
TRBV20-1	many	-	TRBJ2-1	TGCAGTGCTAGAGTTCCGGGAGTCCCCTACAATGAGCAGTTCTTC	CSARVPGVPYNEQFF
TRBV6-1	many	-	TRBJ1-1	TGTGCCAGCAGGCAGGTAGATTACACTGAAGCTTTCTTT	CASRQVDYTEAFF
TRBV5-1	-	TRBD1	TRBJ1-1	TGCGCCAGCAGCTGGGGACAGCCGGCCCCGATTTCGAACACTGAAGCTTTCTTT	CASSWGQPAPISNTEAFF
TRBV20-1	-	-	TRBJ2-6	TGCAGTGCTAGTGAGGGTGCTGGGGCCAACGTCCTGACTTTC	CSASEGAGANVLTF
TRBV6-1	few	TRBD1	TRBJ1-1	TGTGCCAGTAATAAAGACAGGGTAGGCTCTGAAGCTTTCTTT	CASNKDRVGSEAFF
TRBV7-2	many	-	TRBJ1-2	TGTGCCAGCAGCCGCCCGGCACAGGACCTATCTGGCTACACCTTC	CASSRPAQDLSGYTF
TRBV30	-	TRBD2	TRBJ2-7	TGTGCCTGGAGAGGGACTAGCGGGTCCACCTACGAGCAGTACTTC	CAWRGTSGSTYEQYF
TRBV9	-	-	TRBJ1-1	TGTGCCAGCAGCGTAGAGAGGGGGGGGAAAACTGAAGCTTTCTTT	CASSVERGGKTEAFF
TRBV11-3	many	-	TRBJ2-5	TGTGCCAGCAGCTTAGACCTAGGGGCGGGCAGGAGAGAGACCCAGTACTTC	CASSLDLGAGRRETQYF
TRBV9	many	TRBD2	TRBJ2-1	TGTGCCAGCAGCGTAGTCGGGACTAGCGCCCACAATGAGCAGTTCTTC	CASSVVGTSAHNEQFF
TRBV20-1	many	-	TRBJ2-1	TGCAGTGCAACCCCGGGTCACGCGGGAAATACCTACAATGAGCAGTTCTTC	CSATPGHAGNTYNEQFF
TRBV20-1	many	TRBD2	TRBJ2-3	TGCAGTGCTAGACTGACTAGCGGATACACAGATACGCAGTATTTT	CSARLTSGYTDTQYF
TRBV19	few	-	TRBJ2-2	TGTGCCAGTAGTCGACAGCCCGCGAACACCCGGGAGCTGTTTTTT	CASSRQPANTRELFF
TRBV18	many	TRBD1	TRBJ2-1	TGTGCCAGCTCACTCCCAGGGGGAAGCTCCTACAATGAGCAGTTCTTC	CASSLPGGSSYNEQFF
TRBV27	many	-	TRBJ2-1	TGTGCCAGCTGGGGGAATGAGCAGTTCTTC	CASWGNEQFF
TRBV7-9	many	TRBD2	TRBJ2-5	TGTGCCAGCAGCTTAAATGGGGGACTAGCGGGAGATGGCGGGGAGACCCAGTACTTC	CASSLNGGLAGDGGETQYF
TRBV6-5	many	-	TRBJ1-1	TGTGCCAGCAGTTACTCAGCAGGGCGAACTGAAGCTTTCTTT	CASSYSAGRTEAFF
TRBV3-1	-	TRBD2	TRBJ2-3	TGTGCCAGCAGCCAAAATTCACTAGCGGGAGTGGTAGATACGCAGTATTTT	CASSQNSLAGVVDTQYF
TRBV2	many	TRBD2	TRBJ2-5	TGTGCCACCGGGCTAGCGGGAGGAGAGACCCAGTACTTC	CATGLAGGETQYF
TRBV30	-	TRBD1	TRBJ2-3	TGTGCCTGGAGGGACGACAGGGGAACGACAGATACGCAGTATTTT	CAWRDDRGTTDTQYF
TRBV6-2/TRBV6-3	-	TRBD2	TRBJ2-3	TGTGCCAGCAGTTCTAGCGGGATTATGGGGACAGATACGCAGTATTTT	CASSSSGIMGTDTQYF
TRBV15	-	-	TRBJ2-5	TGTGCCACCAGCAGAGAAGCCCTAGCAACCCCAGAGACCCAGTACTTC	CATSREALATPETQYF
TRBV12-3/TRBV12-4	many	TRBD2	TRBJ2-5	TGTGCCAGCAGCTTAGGACTAGCGGGAGTTGAGACCCAGTACTTC	CASSLGLAGVETQYF
TRBV20-1	many	TRBD2	TRBJ2-5	TGCAGTGCTAGAGATGGTGCCGGAGCTAGCGGGAGCCAAGAGACCCAGTACTTC	CSARDGAGASGSQETQYF
TRBV20-1	once	TRBD1	TRBJ2-1	TGCAGTGCTACCGGGACAGCCATCTACAATGAGCAGTTCTTC	CSATGTAIYNEQFF
TRBV20-1	many	-	TRBJ2-5	TGCAGTGGGTCGGCGGGAACCCCTGTGGTTGAGACCCAGTACTTC	CSGSAGTPVVETQYF
TRBV3-1	few	TRBD2	TRBJ2-3	TGTGCCAGCAGCCCGGCGGGAGGTCCCGAAAGCACAGATACGCAGTATTTT	CASSPAGGPESTDTQYF
TRBV7-3	-	TRBD2	TRBJ2-1	TGTGCCAGCAGCCGGGGGGGGGGGGACTACAATGAGCAGTTCTTC	CASSRGGGDYNEQFF
TRBV5-5	many	TRBD1	TRBJ2-5	TGTGCCAGCAGCTTCCGGACAGGGGAGGAGACCCAGTACTTC	CASSFRTGEETQYF
TRBV4-1	-	TRBD2	TRBJ2-7	TGCGCCAGCAGCGAAACCGGGACTAGCGGGAGCTACGAGCAGTACTTC	CASSETGTSGSYEQYF
TRBV5-1	-	-	TRBJ2-7	TGCGCCAGCAGCTTTCGGAGCCCCCCTCACGAGCAGTACTTC	CASSFRSPPHEQYF